The 25 T cell receptor beta chains below all came from one sample that was sequenced in a study of blood T cell dynamics during melanoma immunotherapy. The table came from immunoSEQ multiplex PCR; TCRdb's copy has only in-frame clones and leaves some out. The table shows 11,000 to 15,000 clones, with 80% to 90% occurring only once. Specified time point: week 3, after first cycle of checkpoint inhibitor. Sequenced material: blood, taken from a patient treated with checkpoint blockade. These receptors all come from a human donor with melanoma.

This chain uses TRBV7-2 with TRBJ1-1; 7 positions agree with TRBD1. CDR3 length: 14 amino acids. From germline, CDR1 is SGHTA and CDR2 FQGNSA. The junction had 14 bases not matched to a gene; V was cut back by 5 bases and J by 11 bases. The CDR3 reads CASSPQKQGLGAFF. CDR3 nucleotide sequence: TGTGCCAGCAGCCCTCAGAAACAGGGGCTGGGGGCTTTCTTT. Full variable domain (rest looked up from reference TRBV7-2 and TRBJ1-1): GAGVSQSPSNKVTEKGKDVELRCDPISGHTALYWYRQSLGQGLEFLIYFQGNSAPDKSGLPSDRFSAERTGGSVSTLTIQRTQQEDSAVYLCASSPQKQGLGAFFGQGTRLTVV.

This sequence joins TRBV7-2 and TRBJ2-3; D gene ambiguous. Germline V CDR1 and CDR2: SGHTA, FQGNSA. There are 13 residues in the CDR3. Trimming pared 1 base from V and 4 bases from J, leaving 6 bases between. The CDR3 region is CASSLGSPDTQYF. The CDR3 region has the DNA TGTGCCAGCAGCTTAGGGTCCCCAGATACGCAGTATTTT.

V is TRBV19 and J is TRBJ2-3; D not resolved. Germline V gene sequence: CDR1 LNHDA, CDR2 SQIVND (reference sequence). Trimming removed 8 bases from V and 1 base from J, with 4 bases in between. This CDR3 comprises 11 residues. The CDR3 loop is CASARTDTQYF. The CDR3 DNA reads as TGTGCCAGTGCGCGCACAGATACGCAGTATTTT.

The chain is built from TRBV7-2 and TRBJ1-5; tentatively, D is TRBD1 (5 bases). Trimming removed 4 bases from V and 7 bases from J, with 11 bases in between. This CDR3 is 13 amino acids long. The germline gives CDR1 SGHTA, CDR2 FQGNSA. CDR3 region: CASSSARDQPQHF. CDR3 sequence (DNA): TGTGCCAGCAGCTCCGCGCGGGACCAGCCCCAGCATTTT.

The chain couples TRBV28 to TRBJ1-6; unclear D gene. CDR3 length equals 14 residues. Germline CDR1 and CDR2: MDHEN and SYDVKM. V was trimmed by 3 bases and J by 11 bases, leaving 14 bases between them. The DNA of the CDR3 is TGTGCCAGCAGTTTTCGTGGGCCCTCCCCACCCCTCCACTTT. It encodes CASSFRGPSPPLHF. Looking up the rest from reference TRBV28 and TRBJ1-6 gives the full variable domain: DVKVTQSSRYLVKRTGEKVFLECVQDMDHENMFWYRQDPGLGLRLIYFSYDVKMKEKGDIPEGYSVSREKKERFSLILESASTNQTSMYLCASSFRGPSPPLHFGNGTRLTVT.

The CDR3 loop is CASSGYGTGPPSSTDTQYF. CDR3 DNA sequence: TGCGCCAGCAGCGGATACGGGACAGGGCCGCCTAGTTCCACAGATACGCAGTATTTT. V gene TRBV5-1 combines with J gene TRBJ2-3; TRBD1 matches at 9 bases. The V gene end was trimmed by 4 bases and the J gene end by 2 bases; junction bases not matched to a gene: 17. Germline assignment: CDR1 SGHRS and CDR2 YFSETQ. There are 19 residues in the CDR3.

V usage is TRBV13 and J usage is TRBJ2-1; TRBD2 matches at 12 bases. Germline-derived CDR1 and CDR2 are PRHDT and FYEKMQ (reference sequence). Trimming removed 4 bases from V and 6 bases from J; junction bases left unmatched: 10. This CDR3 contains 17 residues. The CDR3 nucleotides read TGTGCCAGCAGCTCTACTACCGGGACTAGCGGGCGCAATGAGCAGTTCTTC. Its protein is CASSSTTGTSGRNEQFF.

Concerning this clone itself: This same CDR3 is encoded by further DNA sequences in the sample. V gene TRBV18 combines with J gene TRBJ1-2, with D perhaps matching TRBD1 (5 bases). The V end was cut by 0 bases, the J end by 5 bases, with 10 bases between. Germline V lookup: CDR1 KGHSH, CDR2 LQKENI. The CDR3 length is 14 residues. CDR3 nucleotides: TGTGCCAGCTCACCACCGACAGAATCATATGGCTACACCTTC. This encodes CASSPPTESYGYTF.

V is TRBV7-6 and J is TRBJ2-7; 12 bases are shared with TRBD2. J lost 5 bases, V lost 1 base, and 9 bases had no gene match. The CDR3 runs 17 residues. Germline CDR1 reads SGHVS; CDR2 reads FNYEAQ. In DNA form, the CDR3 reads TGTGCCAGCAGCTTAGAGACTAGCGGGAGAACTTACGACGAGCAGTACTTC. Translation gives CASSLETSGRTYDEQYF.

V usage is TRBV18 and J usage is TRBJ2-3; 7 bases align to TRBD2. CDR3 length: 16 amino acids. The germline gives CDR1 KGHSH, CDR2 LQKENI. With 1 base clipped from V and 2 bases from J, the junction kept 6 bases outside the gene matches. The CDR3 DNA is TGTGCCAGCTCACCACTCTCTAGCGGAACCACAGATACGCAGTATTTT. It specifies CASSPLSSGTTDTQYF.

CDR3 loop: CASSTGRDRGDNEQFF. For the CDR3, the DNA is TGTGCCAGTAGTACCGGCCGGGACAGGGGCGATAATGAGCAGTTCTTC. The chain recombines TRBV19 with TRBJ2-1; 10 nucleotides line up with TRBD1. Trimming removed 4 bases from V and 7 bases from J; junction bases left unmatched: 10. The germline V gene has CDR1 LNHDA and CDR2 SQIVND (reference sequence). The CDR3 consists of 16 residues.

The chain is built from TRBV13 and TRBJ2-1, with 14 nucleotides matching TRBD2. Germline V gene sequence: CDR1 PRHDT, CDR2 FYEKMQ (reference sequence). The CDR3 has 16 residues. Trimming cost V 5 bases and J 5 bases; bases outside gene matches: 5. The CDR3 region has the DNA TGTGCCAGCAGCCCCAGGGGACTAGCGGGGGACAATGAGCAGTTCTTC. Protein sequence: CASSPRGLAGDNEQFF.

The chain carries TRBV27 and TRBJ2-5, with D perhaps given as TRBD1 or TRBD2 (7 bases each). Per germline, CDR1 MNHEY and CDR2 SMNVEV (reference sequence). The CDR3 contains 15 residues. The V and J ends lost 2 bases and 4 bases respectively, with 14 bases between them. CDR3 loop: CASSLTGEGGETQYF. The CDR3 region has the DNA TGTGCCAGCAGTTTAACAGGGGAGGGGGGAGAGACCCAGTACTTC.

This chain links TRBV7-2 with TRBJ2-7, with a tentative D call TRBD1 (6 bases). Germline CDR1 SGHTA, CDR2 FQGNSA. V lost 5 bases and J 3 bases, leaving 14 bases between the germline ends. This CDR3 has 14 amino acids. The CDR3 bases are TGTGCCAGCAGCAAAGACAGGACAAACTACGAGCAGTACTTC. This codes for CASSKDRTNYEQYF.

This sequence joins TRBV28 and TRBJ2-1, with TRBD1 as a possible D gene (6 bases). V was clipped by 2 bases and J by 4 bases, with 9 bases between them. This CDR3 spans 14 amino acids. Germline V gene sequence: CDR1 MDHEN, CDR2 SYDVKM. CDR3: CASSLRDTYNEQFF. The CDR3 DNA is TGTGCCAGCAGTTTAAGGGACACTTACAATGAGCAGTTCTTC.

CDR3 nucleotide sequence: TGTGCCAGCAGTTATTCCGGGGGGACTGAAGCTTTCTTT. Protein: CASSYSGGTEAFF. The rearrangement links TRBV6-5 to TRBJ1-1, with TRBD1 as a possible D gene (5 bases). Trimming took off 3 bases at V and 5 bases at J, with 10 bases between the two ends. The CDR3 has 13 amino acids. The germline V gene has CDR1 MNHEY and CDR2 SVGAGI.

V usage is TRBV25-1 and J usage is TRBJ1-1; 8 bases fit TRBD1. J was trimmed by 0 bases and V by 7 bases; bases with no gene match: 4. Per germline, CDR1 MGHDK and CDR2 SYGVNS. CDR3 size: 14 residues. CDR3 amino acids: CASMRQGMNTEAFF. For the CDR3, the DNA is TGTGCCAGCATGCGACAGGGGATGAACACTGAAGCTTTCTTT.

The chain combines TRBV7-8 with TRBJ2-5, with 14 nucleotides matching TRBD2. This CDR3 region has 17 residues. Germline CDR1 and CDR2: SGHVS and FQNEAQ. V gave up 5 bases and J gave up 5 bases; unmatched junction bases: 10. CDR3 coding DNA: TGTGCCAGCAGCGTTGGACTAGCGGGAGGACGTCGGGAGACCCAGTACTTC. Encoded protein: CASSVGLAGGRRETQYF.

The chain combines TRBV5-6 with TRBJ2-7; the D is unclear. Germline-derived CDR1 and CDR2 are SGHDT and YYEEEE. The CDR3 is 12 residues long. V was shortened by 3 bases and J by 5 bases, with 9 bases between the two germline ends. CDR3 region: CASSSSTHEQYF. Written as DNA, the CDR3 is TGTGCCAGCAGCTCGAGCACCCACGAGCAGTACTTC.

The rearrangement uses TRBV29-1 and TRBJ2-5; 9 bases match TRBD2. This CDR3 contains 12 residues. Germline V gene lookup returns CDR1 SQVTM and CDR2 ANQGSEA. The V segment lost 6 bases and the J segment 3 bases; nucleotides outside the gene matches: 2. This chain's CDR3 is CSVRTSEETQYF. The CDR3 DNA sequence: TGCAGCGTCCGGACTAGCGAAGAGACCCAGTACTTC.

The chain uses TRBV11-3 and TRBJ1-2; 8 bases fit TRBD1. V lost 5 bases, J lost 5 bases, and 7 bases stayed unmatched. The germline V gene has CDR1 SGHNT and CDR2 YENEEA. This CDR3 is 14 amino acids long. CDR3 sequence (DNA): TGTGCCAGCAGCCCTAGGACAGGGACGTATGGCTACACCTTC. This codes for CASSPRTGTYGYTF.

The chain is built from TRBV19 and TRBJ2-5; D perhaps matches TRBD2 (5 bases). There are 12 residues in the CDR3. Trimming removed 5 bases from V and 4 bases from J, with 8 bases in between. Germline loops: CDR1 LNHDA, CDR2 SQIVND (reference sequence). The DNA of the CDR3 is TGTGCCAGTAGTCCCGGGGTAGAGACCCAGTACTTC. Its protein product is CASSPGVETQYF.

The V call is TRBV7-3, the J call TRBJ1-1; no clear D gene. The CDR3 runs to 17 residues. Germline V gives CDR1 SGHTA, CDR2 FQGTGA. The V gene lost 2 bases and the J gene lost 5 bases, with 21 bases spanning the gap. Here the CDR3 reads CASSLGRARQRRTEAFF. In nucleotides, the CDR3 is TGTGCCAGCAGCTTAGGGAGGGCAAGGCAACGGAGAACTGAAGCTTTCTTT.

The chain joins TRBV11-2 to TRBJ2-1, with D possibly called TRBD1 or TRBD2 (5 bases each). The CDR3 runs 15 residues. Germline CDR1 SGHAT, CDR2 FQNNGV. Trimming cost V 0 bases and J 3 bases, with 9 bases left between them. The CDR3 sequence: CASSLEGDLYNEQFF. The DNA of the CDR3 is TGTGCCAGCAGCTTAGAGGGGGATCTCTACAATGAGCAGTTCTTC.

The rearrangement links TRBV5-6 to TRBJ1-3; 7 nucleotides align to TRBD1. V shed 4 bases, J shed 4 bases, and the junction held 5 bases outside the gene matches. Germline loops: CDR1 SGHDT, CDR2 YYEEEE. There are 14 residues in the CDR3. CDR3 amino acids: CASSMTGSGNTIYF. The CDR3 DNA is TGTGCCAGCAGCATGACAGGGTCCGGAAACACCATATATTTT.